These 28 T cell receptor beta chains were all obtained from the same sample, sequenced in a study of blood T cell repertoires in COVID-19 (dated by TCRdb to the early 2020s). Library construction relied on the immunoSEQ multiplex PCR assay. The immuneACCESS repertoire file appears here via TCRdb, limited to in-frame rearrangements. These files lack a portion of the clones; in checked studies, under half of the deficit traces to unresolved V genes, and the cause of the others is not known. This sample gives some 250,000 clones in total; approximately 90% of them show up just once. Clones ranked in the top ten supply approximately 9% of the sample. Sequenced material: PBMCs or T cells enriched from blood (not recorded which). These receptors were obtained from a man aged 35-49 years who had recovered from COVID-19.

This clone was detected only once. The rearrangement joins TRBV11-3 to TRBJ1-2, with TRBD1 identical over 7 bases. The CDR3 length is 14 residues. Germline V gene data show CDR1 as SGHNT and CDR2 as YENEEA. V lost 5 bases and J lost 8; bases outside the gene matches: 11. CDR3 amino acids: CASSPKQGPKGYTF. In DNA, the CDR3 is TGTGCCAGCAGCCCGAAACAGGGGCCCAAGGGCTACACCTTC.

This chain connects TRBV5-1 to TRBJ2-1, with TRBD1 matching over 8 bases. From germline, CDR1 is SGHRS and CDR2 YFSETQ. V was pared by 0 bases and J by 13 bases, with 12 bases of the junction left unmatched. There are 15 residues in the CDR3. The CDR3, as DNA: TGCGCCAGCAGCTTGGCCCTTCGACAGGGGACTCTCCAGTTCTTC. This gives the protein CASSLALRQGTLQFF. The whole variable domain, remainder taken from reference TRBV5-1 and TRBJ2-1, is KAGVTQTPRYLIKTRGQQVTLSCSPISGHRSVSWYQQTPGQGLQFLFEYFSETQRNKGNFPGRFSGRQFSNSRSEMNVSTLELGDSALYLCASSLALRQGTLQFFGPGTRLTVL.

This clone is a singleton in its sample. The rearrangement joins TRBV19 to TRBJ2-3; TRBD2 might be the D (5 bases). Germline loops: CDR1 LNHDA, CDR2 SQIVND (reference sequence). Trimming left V 3 bases short and J 0 bases short, with 10 bases between. CDR3 size: 15 residues. In DNA, the CDR3 is TGTGCCAGTAGTATCCGGGAAACTAGCACAGATACGCAGTATTTT. It is translated as CASSIRETSTDTQYF.

V is TRBV5-6 and J is TRBJ2-3, with 11 bases matching TRBD2. The CDR3 spans 17 residues. The V gene's germline CDR1 is SGHDT and CDR2 YYEEEE. The V gene end was trimmed by 3 bases and the J gene end by 0 bases; junction bases not matched to a gene: 6. CDR3 region: CASSWGSGRASTDTQYF. The CDR3, as DNA: TGTGCCAGCAGCTGGGGTAGCGGGAGGGCAAGCACAGATACGCAGTATTTT.

This rearrangement joins TRBV18 to TRBJ2-6; no firm D call. This CDR3 has 18 residues. Trimming removed 2 bases from V and 0 bases from J, with 14 bases in between. Germline V gene data show CDR1 as KGHSH and CDR2 as LQKENI. CDR3 sequence: CASSPELGLNSGANVLTF. DNA of the CDR3: TGTGCCAGCTCACCAGAGCTCGGTCTGAACTCTGGGGCCAACGTCCTGACTTTC.

The chain combines TRBV7-2 with TRBJ1-3, with TRBD1 as a possible D gene (5 bases). The CDR3 spans 15 residues. The ends were cut back, 5 bases at V and 2 bases at J, with 13 bases in the middle. Germline CDR1 reads SGHTA; CDR2 reads FQGNSA. Here the CDR3 DNA reads TGTGCCAGCAGCACAGGCAGGGTAACTGGAAACACCATATATTTT. It is translated as CASSTGRVTGNTIYF.

The genes are TRBV5-4 and TRBJ1-1; 7 nucleotides line up with TRBD1. The trim removed 0 bases at V and 7 bases at J, leaving 3 bases unmatched. This CDR3 contains 13 residues. Per germline, CDR1 SGHNT and CDR2 YYREEE (reference sequence). CDR3 sequence: CASSLEGTVEAFF. The CDR3 DNA follows: TGTGCCAGCAGCTTGGAAGGGACAGTTGAAGCTTTCTTT. Using reference TRBV5-4 and TRBJ1-1 for the parts outside the CDR3, the full variable domain is ETGVTQSPTHLIKTRGQQVTLRCSSQSGHNTVSWYQQALGQGPQFIFQYYREEENGRGNFPPRFSGLQFPNYSSELNVNALELDDSALYLCASSLEGTVEAFFGQGTRLTVV.

This rearrangement joins TRBV13 to TRBJ2-7; TRBD2 matches 10 bases. The CDR3 runs to 18 residues. Per germline, CDR1 PRHDT and CDR2 FYEKMQ (reference sequence). V dropped 1 base and J dropped 3; count of bases not matched to a gene: 12. In DNA, the CDR3 is TGTGCCAGCAGCTTAGAGGGGCTAGCGGGGGCCCCTGACTACGAGCAGTACTTC. It encodes CASSLEGLAGAPDYEQYF. The full variable domain, in which reference TRBV13 and TRBJ2-7 provide the parts outside the CDR3, is AAGVIQSPRHLIKEKRETATLKCYPIPRHDTVYWYQQGPGQDPQFLISFYEKMQSDKGSIPDRFSAQQFSDYHSELNMSSLELGDSALYFCASSLEGLAGAPDYEQYFGPGTRLTVT.

This clone came up a few times. The rearrangement links TRBV19 to TRBJ2-7; D is possibly TRBD2 (5 bases). V was clipped by 5 bases and J by 3 bases, with 17 bases between them. The CDR3 covers 15 residues. The germline CDR1 and CDR2 sequences are LNHDA and SQIVND (reference sequence). The CDR3 spells CASSSLREGCYEQYF. DNA of the CDR3: TGTGCCAGTAGTTCCCTCCGCGAGGGCTGCTACGAGCAGTACTTC.

The rearrangement joins TRBV9 to TRBJ2-7, with 12 nucleotides matching TRBD1. The V gene end was trimmed by 0 bases and the J gene end by 5 bases; junction bases not matched to a gene: 6. The length of the CDR3 is 16 residues. Germline CDR1 is SGDLS and CDR2 is YYNGEE. Here the CDR3 reads CASSVGGTGGFHEQYF. The CDR3 coding sequence is TGTGCCAGCAGCGTAGGAGGGACAGGGGGCTTCCACGAGCAGTACTTC.

This clone has a single count. This chain connects TRBV30 to TRBJ2-7, with D perhaps TRBD2 (5 bases). The CDR3 is 12 residues long. From germline, CDR1 is GTSNPN and CDR2 SVGIG (reference sequence). The V end was cut by 5 bases, the J end by 5 bases, with 13 bases between. Here the CDR3 reads CAWSKRAHEQYF. CDR3 bases: TGTGCCTGGTCAAAGAGGGCCCACGAGCAGTACTTC. The full variable domain, in which reference TRBV30 and TRBJ2-7 provide the parts outside the CDR3, is SQTIHQWPATLVQPVGSPLSLECTVEGTSNPNLYWYRQAAGRGLQLLFYSVGIGQISSEVPQNLSASRPQDRQFILSSKKLLLSDSGFYLCAWSKRAHEQYFGPGTRLTVT.

DNA of the CDR3: TGTGCCAGCAGCTTAGCAGTTGGTGAAGTAGCGAGTTACAATGAGCAGTTCTTC. Translating it yields CASSLAVGEVASYNEQFF. This chain links TRBV11-1 with TRBJ2-1, with D possibly TRBD2 on 5 matching bases. Germline CDR1 and CDR2: SGHAT and FQDESV (reference sequence). The CDR3 runs to 18 residues. Between the trimmed V and J ends, which lost 0 bases and 4 bases, there was a span of 19 bases.

The rearrangement links TRBV6-5 to TRBJ2-7, with a possible D match to TRBD2 (5 bases). From germline, CDR1 is MNHEY and CDR2 SVGAGI. The CDR3 covers 15 residues. V was cut by 5 bases and J by 3 bases, with 17 bases left in between. For the CDR3, the DNA is TGTGCCAGCAGTAAGCGATACGGGGAAAGCTACGAGCAGTACTTC. Protein product: CASSKRYGESYEQYF.

This chain connects TRBV25-1 to TRBJ2-2, with D possibly TRBD2 on 6 matching bases. CDR1 MGHDK and CDR2 SYGVNS come from the germline V gene. CDR3 size: 16 residues. Trimming took 2 bases from V and 0 from J, leaving 10 bases between them. The CDR3 reads CASSEIGGANTGELFF. CDR3 coding DNA: TGTGCCAGCAGTGAAATCGGCGGGGCGAACACCGGGGAGCTGTTTTTT.

The gene calls are TRBV6-5 and TRBJ1-1, with D possibly TRBD1 on 5 matching bases. This CDR3 contains 12 residues. Germline CDR1 MNHEY, CDR2 SVGAGI. V lost 0 bases and J lost 11, with 10 bases in between. The CDR3 loop is CASSYSQGLAFF. The CDR3 nucleotides read TGTGCCAGCAGTTACTCCCAGGGTCTGGCTTTCTTT.

The chain carries TRBV5-4 and TRBJ2-7; 8 positions agree with TRBD1. V lost 4 bases to trimming and J lost 3 bases; unmatched junction nucleotides: 12. Germline V lookup: CDR1 SGHNT, CDR2 YYREEE (reference sequence). This CDR3 region has 16 residues. The CDR3 DNA reads TGTGCCAGCAGCCGGCCTACCGGACAGGGATTCTACGAGCAGTACTTC. This gives the protein CASSRPTGQGFYEQYF. The full variable domain, completed using reference TRBV5-4 and TRBJ2-7, is ETGVTQSPTHLIKTRGQQVTLRCSSQSGHNTVSWYQQALGQGPQFIFQYYREEENGRGNFPPRFSGLQFPNYSSELNVNALELDDSALYLCASSRPTGQGFYEQYFGPGTRLTVT.

The V call is TRBV7-9, the J call TRBJ2-1, with 11 bases lining up with TRBD1. The V segment lost 4 bases and the J segment 5 bases; nucleotides outside the gene matches: 10. The CDR3 contains 17 residues. The germline V gene has CDR1 SEHNR and CDR2 FQNEAQ (reference sequence). The chain's CDR3 is CASSYHLRDRGNNEQFF. Written as DNA, the CDR3 is TGTGCCAGCAGCTATCATCTCCGGGACAGGGGGAACAATGAGCAGTTCTTC.

The CDR3, as DNA: TGCGCCAGCAGCCAGGAGGGAACAAGAACTAATGAAAAACTGTTTTTT. Translating it yields CASSQEGTRTNEKLFF. The rearrangement joins TRBV4-1 to TRBJ1-4; D is unresolved. The CDR3 runs 16 residues. The V end was cut by 3 bases, the J end by 1 base, with 12 bases between. Per the germline V gene, CDR1 is MGHRA and CDR2 is YSYEKL.

The rearrangement joins TRBV7-9 to TRBJ2-3; no firm D call. This CDR3 spans 14 amino acids. Germline loops: CDR1 SEHNR, CDR2 FQNEAQ (reference sequence). The ends were cut back, 3 bases at V and 0 bases at J, with 7 bases in the middle. CDR3 sequence: CASSLPVSTDTQYF. The CDR3 DNA follows: TGTGCCAGCAGCTTGCCGGTTAGCACAGATACGCAGTATTTT.

This rearrangement joins TRBV11-2 to TRBJ2-1; 10 bases fit TRBD1. V lost 3 bases, J lost 4 bases, and 12 bases stayed unmatched. The CDR3 consists of 18 residues. The germline CDR1 and CDR2 sequences are SGHAT and FQNNGV. Written as DNA, the CDR3 is TGTGCCAGCAGCTTTAGGAACAACCGGGACAGGGGATACAATGAGCAGTTCTTC. It specifies CASSFRNNRDRGYNEQFF.

The rearrangement joins TRBV12-3 or TRBV12-4 to TRBJ1-2; 7 bases fit TRBD1. The CDR3 spans 13 residues. The J segment lost 7 bases and the V segment lost 5 bases, leaving 7 bases of the junction unmatched. This chain's CDR3 is CASSIQGNSGYTF. CDR3 sequence (DNA): TGTGCCAGCAGTATACAGGGGAATAGTGGCTACACCTTC.

V is TRBV7-3 and J is TRBJ2-4; 7 bases line up with TRBD1. Germline assignment: CDR1 SGHTA and CDR2 FQGTGA. The CDR3 runs 12 residues. With 2 bases clipped from V and 9 bases from J, the junction kept 1 base outside the gene matches. CDR3 amino acids: CASSLAGGIQYF. The CDR3, as DNA: TGTGCCAGCAGCTTAGCAGGGGGCATTCAGTACTTC.

V and J are TRBV5-1 and TRBJ1-2; D gene ambiguous. This CDR3 is 14 amino acids long. Looked up from germline, CDR1 is SGHRS and CDR2 is YFSETQ. V gave up 2 bases and J gave up 3 bases, with 11 bases separating them. The CDR3 loop reads CASSLLPEDYGYTF. Here the CDR3 DNA reads TGCGCCAGCAGCTTACTACCCGAAGACTATGGCTACACCTTC.

The CDR3 sequence: CASSASPGLAGGSNTGELFF. CDR3 DNA sequence: TGTGCCAGCAGCGCCTCACCCGGACTAGCGGGAGGATCGAACACCGGGGAGCTGTTTTTT. The chain uses TRBV4-2 and TRBJ2-2, with 14 bases matching TRBD2. CDR1 is LGHNA and CDR2 is YNFKEQ in the germline V gene. Trimming cost V 5 bases and J 0 bases; bases outside gene matches: 11. CDR3 length: 20 amino acids.

The chain carries TRBV9 and TRBJ2-5; 9 positions match TRBD2. Looked up from germline, CDR1 is SGDLS and CDR2 is YYNGEE. The CDR3 consists of 16 residues. With V trimmed by 3 bases and J by 4 bases, 10 bases remained unmatched. The chain's CDR3 is CASSALAGVTGETQYF. The CDR3, as DNA: TGTGCCAGCAGCGCGTTAGCGGGGGTGACAGGAGAGACCCAGTACTTC. Complete variable domain (other parts from reference TRBV9 and TRBJ2-5): DSGVTQTPKHLITATGQRVTLRCSPRSGDLSVYWYQQSLDQGLQFLIQYYNGEERAKGNILERFSAQQFPDLHSELNLSSLELGDSALYFCASSALAGVTGETQYFGPGTRLLVL.

A few counts support this clone. CDR3 nucleotide sequence: TGCGCCAGCAGCGGGCAGGGTGGCTATGAGCAGTTCTTC. Translated: CASSGQGGYEQFF. This chain links TRBV4-1 with TRBJ2-1; weak D call: TRBD1 (5 bases). Germline CDR1 is MGHRA and CDR2 is YSYEKL. Trimming left V 5 bases short and J 8 bases short, with 13 bases between. The length of the CDR3 is 13 residues.

This clone was detected only once. This rearrangement joins TRBV28 to TRBJ2-3, with 9 positions matching TRBD2. The V segment lost 2 bases and the J segment 5 bases; nucleotides outside the gene matches: 11. The CDR3 has 17 residues. CDR1 and CDR2 (germline): MDHEN, SYDVKM. The CDR3 DNA reads as TGTGCCAGCAGTTTACAGGCCGCGGGAGGGGCGGGAGATACGCAGTATTTT. Translating gives CASSLQAAGGAGDTQYF.

This chain uses TRBV28 with TRBJ1-1; D remains ambiguous. This CDR3 region has 12 residues. Germline CDR1 and CDR2: MDHEN and SYDVKM. Trimming stripped 5 bases from V and 8 bases from J, with 12 bases between. The DNA of the CDR3 is TGTGCCAGCAGTACTCAGATCGGGGAAGCTTTCTTT. Its translation: CASSTQIGEAFF. Combining the CDR3 with reference TRBV28 and TRBJ1-1 gives the whole variable domain DVKVTQSSRYLVKRTGEKVFLECVQDMDHENMFWYRQDPGLGLRLIYFSYDVKMKEKGDIPEGYSVSREKKERFSLILESASTNQTSMYLCASSTQIGEAFFGQGTRLTVV.